This T cell receptor (beta chain) was recorded in a study of cytomegalovirus exposure and HLA in healthy donors. Overall study findings and caveats: In vitro experiments confirmed that three CMV-associated chains were specific for CMV antigens. An observed cluster of highly shared sequence variants was recorded as a likely sequencing artifact.

PCR involved 60 Vbeta and 13 Jbeta primers. Assay: immunoSEQ multiplex PCR; the TCRdb copy retains only in-frame clones and omits some. The sample has tens of thousands of clones; around 74% are singletons. There are a few counts of this clone. Antigen unknown. Other nucleotide sequences in the sample specify the same CDR3. CDR1 and CDR2 from the germline V gene are SGHVS and FQNEAQ. The CDR3 spans 12 residues. Trimming removed 1 base at V and 6 bases at J, with 6 bases between. V usage is TRBV7-8 and J usage is TRBJ1-2; D gene ambiguous. The specimen sequenced was PBMCs. The sequence was collected from a woman aged 30 to 39 in good health and CMV-seropositive. Here the CDR3 DNA reads TGTGCCAGCAGCTTAGTGGGCGATGGCTACACCTTC. This translates into CASSLVGDGYTF.